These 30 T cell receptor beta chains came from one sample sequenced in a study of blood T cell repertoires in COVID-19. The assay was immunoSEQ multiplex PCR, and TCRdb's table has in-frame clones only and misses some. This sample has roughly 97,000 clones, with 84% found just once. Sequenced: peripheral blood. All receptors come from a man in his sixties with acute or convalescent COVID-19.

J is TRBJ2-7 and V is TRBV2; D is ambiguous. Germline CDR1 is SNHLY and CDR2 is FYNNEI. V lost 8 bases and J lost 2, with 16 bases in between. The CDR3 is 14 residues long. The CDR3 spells CASCRGQVTYEQYF. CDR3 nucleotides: TGTGCCAGCTGCCGCGGCCAAGTCACCTACGAGCAGTACTTC.

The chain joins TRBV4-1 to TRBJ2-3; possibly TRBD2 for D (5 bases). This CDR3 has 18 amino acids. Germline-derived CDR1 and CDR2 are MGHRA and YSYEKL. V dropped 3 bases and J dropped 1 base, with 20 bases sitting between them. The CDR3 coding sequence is TGCGCCAGCAGCCATCGGAATCCCCAGCGGAGCCGCACAGATACGCAGTATTTT. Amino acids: CASSHRNPQRSRTDTQYF.

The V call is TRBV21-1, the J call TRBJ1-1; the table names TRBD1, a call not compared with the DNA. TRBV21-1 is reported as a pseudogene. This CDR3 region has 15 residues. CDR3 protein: CASSKARGHGTEAFF. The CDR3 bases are TGTGCCAGCAGCAAAGCAAGGGGGCACGGCACTGAAGCTTTCTTT.

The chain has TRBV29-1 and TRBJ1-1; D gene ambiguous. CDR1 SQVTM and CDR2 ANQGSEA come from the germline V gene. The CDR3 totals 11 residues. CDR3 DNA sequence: TGCAGGGCGTACGGGAACACTGAAGCTTTCTTT. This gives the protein CRAYGNTEAFF.

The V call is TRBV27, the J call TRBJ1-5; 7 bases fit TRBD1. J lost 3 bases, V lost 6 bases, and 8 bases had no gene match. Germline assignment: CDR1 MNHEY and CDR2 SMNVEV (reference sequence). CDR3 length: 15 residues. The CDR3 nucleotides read TGTGCCAGCAGGAGGGGGCACCTTATCAATCAGCCCCAGCATTTT. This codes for CASRRGHLINQPQHF.

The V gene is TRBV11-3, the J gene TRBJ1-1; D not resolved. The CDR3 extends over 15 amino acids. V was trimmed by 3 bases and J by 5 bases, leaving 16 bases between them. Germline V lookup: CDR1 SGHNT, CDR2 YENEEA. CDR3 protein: CASSFAPGRRTEAFF. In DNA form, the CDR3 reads TGTGCCAGCAGCTTCGCCCCGGGGAGGAGAACTGAAGCTTTCTTT.

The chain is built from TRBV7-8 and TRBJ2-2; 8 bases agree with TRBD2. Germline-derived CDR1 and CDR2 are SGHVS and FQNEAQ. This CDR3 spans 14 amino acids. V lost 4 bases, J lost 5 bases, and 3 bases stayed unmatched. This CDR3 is CASSSLADTGELFF. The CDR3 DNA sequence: TGTGCCAGCAGCTCACTAGCGGATACCGGGGAGCTGTTTTTT.

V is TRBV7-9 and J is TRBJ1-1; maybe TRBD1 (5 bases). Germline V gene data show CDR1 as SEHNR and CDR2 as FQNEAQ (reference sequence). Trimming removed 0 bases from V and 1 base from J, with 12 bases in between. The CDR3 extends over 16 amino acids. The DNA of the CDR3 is TGTGCCAGCAGCTTAGCGTTGGCAGGGTCGAACACTGAAGCTTTCTTT. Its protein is CASSLALAGSNTEAFF.

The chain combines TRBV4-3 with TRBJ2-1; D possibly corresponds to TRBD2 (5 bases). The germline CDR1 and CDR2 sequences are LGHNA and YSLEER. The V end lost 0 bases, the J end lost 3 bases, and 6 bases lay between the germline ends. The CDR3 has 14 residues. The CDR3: CASSQETSYNEQFF. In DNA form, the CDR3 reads TGCGCCAGCAGCCAAGAAACTAGCTACAATGAGCAGTTCTTC.

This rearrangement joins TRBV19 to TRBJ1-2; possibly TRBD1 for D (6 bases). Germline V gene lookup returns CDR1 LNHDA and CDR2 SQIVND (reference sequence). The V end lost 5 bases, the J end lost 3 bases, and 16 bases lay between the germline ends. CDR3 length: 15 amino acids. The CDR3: CASSLRDTGYYGYTF. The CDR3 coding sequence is TGTGCCAGTAGTCTAAGGGACACGGGGTACTATGGCTACACCTTC.

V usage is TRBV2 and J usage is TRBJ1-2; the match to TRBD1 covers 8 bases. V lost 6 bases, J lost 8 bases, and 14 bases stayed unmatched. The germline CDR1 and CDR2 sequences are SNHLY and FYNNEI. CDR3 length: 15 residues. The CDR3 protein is CASRATSTGEGGYTF. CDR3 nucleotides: TGTGCCAGCAGGGCTACTTCGACAGGGGAAGGGGGCTACACCTTC.

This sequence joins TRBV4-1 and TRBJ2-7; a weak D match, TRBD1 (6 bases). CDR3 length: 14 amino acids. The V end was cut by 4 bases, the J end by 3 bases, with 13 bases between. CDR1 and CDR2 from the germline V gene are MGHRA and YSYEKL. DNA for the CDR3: TGCGCCAGCAGCCCCCGGGGCAGGGGCTACGAGCAGTACTTC. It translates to CASSPRGRGYEQYF.

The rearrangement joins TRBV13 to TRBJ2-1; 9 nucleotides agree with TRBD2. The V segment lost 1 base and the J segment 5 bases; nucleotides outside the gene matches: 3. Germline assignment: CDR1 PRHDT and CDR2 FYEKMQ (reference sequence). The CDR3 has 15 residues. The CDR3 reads CASSLVASGDNEQFF. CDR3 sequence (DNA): TGTGCCAGCAGCTTAGTCGCTAGCGGGGACAATGAGCAGTTCTTC.

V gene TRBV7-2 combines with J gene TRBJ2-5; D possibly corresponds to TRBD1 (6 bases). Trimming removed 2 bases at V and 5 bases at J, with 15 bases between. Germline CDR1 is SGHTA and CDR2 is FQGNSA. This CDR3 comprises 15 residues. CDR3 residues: CASSLPVGRGETQYF. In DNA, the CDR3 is TGTGCCAGCAGCTTACCCGTCGGCAGGGGTGAGACCCAGTACTTC.

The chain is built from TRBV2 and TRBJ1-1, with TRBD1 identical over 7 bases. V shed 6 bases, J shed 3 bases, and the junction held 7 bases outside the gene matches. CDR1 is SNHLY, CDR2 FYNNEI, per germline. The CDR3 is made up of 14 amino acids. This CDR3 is CASSWTGRHTEAFF. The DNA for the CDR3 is TGTGCCAGCAGCTGGACAGGAAGGCACACTGAAGCTTTCTTT. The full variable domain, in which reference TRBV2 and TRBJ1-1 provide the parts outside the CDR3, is EPEVTQTPSHQVTQMGQEVILRCVPISNHLYFYWYRQILGQKVEFLVSFYNNEISEKSEIFDDQFSVERPDGSNFTLKIRSTKLEDSAMYFCASSWTGRHTEAFFGQGTRLTVV.

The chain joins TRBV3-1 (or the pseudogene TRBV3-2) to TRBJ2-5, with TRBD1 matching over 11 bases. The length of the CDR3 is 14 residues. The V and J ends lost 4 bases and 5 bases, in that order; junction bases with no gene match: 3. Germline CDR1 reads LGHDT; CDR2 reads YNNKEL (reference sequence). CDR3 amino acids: CASSRTGGGETQYF. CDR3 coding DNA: TGTGCCAGCAGCCGGACAGGGGGCGGTGAGACCCAGTACTTC.

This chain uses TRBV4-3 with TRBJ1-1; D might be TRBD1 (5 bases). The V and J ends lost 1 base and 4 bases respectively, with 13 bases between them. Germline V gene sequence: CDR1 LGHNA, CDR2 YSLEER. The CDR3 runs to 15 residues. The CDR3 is CASSQVKGIGTEAFF. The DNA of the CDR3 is TGCGCCAGCAGCCAAGTTAAGGGGATAGGCACTGAAGCTTTCTTT.

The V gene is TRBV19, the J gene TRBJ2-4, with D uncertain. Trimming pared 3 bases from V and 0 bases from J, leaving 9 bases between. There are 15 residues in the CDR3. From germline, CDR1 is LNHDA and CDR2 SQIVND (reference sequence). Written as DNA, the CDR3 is TGTGCCAGTAGTATTACTCCAATAGCCAAAAACATTCAGTACTTC. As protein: CASSITPIAKNIQYF.

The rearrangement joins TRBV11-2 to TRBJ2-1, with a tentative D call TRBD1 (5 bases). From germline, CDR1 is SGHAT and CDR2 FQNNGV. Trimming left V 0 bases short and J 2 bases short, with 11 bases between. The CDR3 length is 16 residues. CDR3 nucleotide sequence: TGTGCCAGCAGCTTAGATCAGGGCGCAGCCTACAATGAGCAGTTCTTC. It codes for CASSLDQGAAYNEQFF.

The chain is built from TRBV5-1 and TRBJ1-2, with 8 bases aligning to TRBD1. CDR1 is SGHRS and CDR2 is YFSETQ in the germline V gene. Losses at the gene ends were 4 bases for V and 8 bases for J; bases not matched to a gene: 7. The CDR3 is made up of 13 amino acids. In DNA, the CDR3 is TGCGCCAGCAGCCCGGGACAGGTGTGGGGCTACACCTTC. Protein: CASSPGQVWGYTF.

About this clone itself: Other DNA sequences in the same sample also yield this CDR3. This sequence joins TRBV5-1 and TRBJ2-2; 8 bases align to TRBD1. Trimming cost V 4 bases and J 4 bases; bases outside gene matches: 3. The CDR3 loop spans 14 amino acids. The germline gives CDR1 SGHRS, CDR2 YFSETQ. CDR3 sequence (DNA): TGCGCCAGCAGCGGAACAGGGGGCACCGGGGAGCTGTTTTTT. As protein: CASSGTGGTGELFF.

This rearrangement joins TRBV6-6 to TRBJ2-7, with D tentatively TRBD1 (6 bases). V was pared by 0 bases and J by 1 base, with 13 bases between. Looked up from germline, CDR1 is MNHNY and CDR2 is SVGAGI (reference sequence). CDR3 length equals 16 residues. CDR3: CASSYSSQGPSYEQYF. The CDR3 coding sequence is TGTGCCAGCAGTTACTCTTCCCAGGGGCCTTCCTACGAGCAGTACTTC.

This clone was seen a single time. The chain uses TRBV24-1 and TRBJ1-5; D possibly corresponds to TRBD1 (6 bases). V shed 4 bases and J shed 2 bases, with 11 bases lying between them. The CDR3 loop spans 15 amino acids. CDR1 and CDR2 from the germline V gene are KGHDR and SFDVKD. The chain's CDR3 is CATSDDRQGNQPQHF. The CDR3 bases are TGTGCCACCAGTGACGACCGACAGGGCAATCAGCCCCAGCATTTT.

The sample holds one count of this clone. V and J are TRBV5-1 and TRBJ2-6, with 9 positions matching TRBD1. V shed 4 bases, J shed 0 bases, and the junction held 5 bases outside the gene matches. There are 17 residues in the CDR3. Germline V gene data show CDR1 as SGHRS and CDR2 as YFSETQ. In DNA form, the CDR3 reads TGCGCCAGCAGCCTGGGACAGGGTTTCTCTGGGGCCAACGTCCTGACTTTC. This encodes CASSLGQGFSGANVLTF.

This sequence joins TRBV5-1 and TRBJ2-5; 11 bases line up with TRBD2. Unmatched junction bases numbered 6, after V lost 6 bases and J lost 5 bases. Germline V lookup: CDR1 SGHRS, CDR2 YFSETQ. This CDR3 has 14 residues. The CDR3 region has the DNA TGCGCCAGCAATAAAGTAGCGGGAGGGGAGACCCAGTACTTC. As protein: CASNKVAGGETQYF.

The CDR3 reads CASSYRLAGDGEQYF. The DNA for the CDR3 is TGTGCCAGCAGTTACCGACTAGCGGGGGACGGGGAGCAGTACTTC. V usage is TRBV6-5 and J usage is TRBJ2-7, with 12 bases fitting TRBD2. The CDR3 is made up of 15 amino acids. The ends lost 2 bases at V and 7 bases at J; junction bases unmatched: 6. CDR1 is MNHEY, CDR2 SVGAGI, per germline.

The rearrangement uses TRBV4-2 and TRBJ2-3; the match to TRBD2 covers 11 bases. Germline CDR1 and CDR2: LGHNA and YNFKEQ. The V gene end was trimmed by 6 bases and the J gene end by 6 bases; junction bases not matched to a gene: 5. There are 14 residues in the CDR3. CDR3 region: CASRGSGRGDTQYF. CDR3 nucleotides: TGTGCCAGCAGAGGTAGCGGGAGGGGGGATACGCAGTATTTT.

CDR3 loop: CASRQGVTNTEAFF. Here the CDR3 DNA reads TGTGCCAGCAGACAGGGGGTGACGAACACTGAAGCTTTCTTT. This rearrangement joins TRBV5-6 to TRBJ1-1; 8 bases fit TRBD1. The trim removed 5 bases at V and 1 base at J, leaving 4 bases unmatched. This CDR3 has 14 amino acids. CDR1 and CDR2 (germline): SGHDT, YYEEEE.

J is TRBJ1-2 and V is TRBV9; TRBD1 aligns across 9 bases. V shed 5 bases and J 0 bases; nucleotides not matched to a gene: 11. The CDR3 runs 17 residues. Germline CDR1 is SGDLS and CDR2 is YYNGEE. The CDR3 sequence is CASSFRQGGAANYGYTF. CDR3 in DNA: TGTGCCAGCAGTTTCCGACAGGGGGGCGCCGCTAACTATGGCTACACCTTC. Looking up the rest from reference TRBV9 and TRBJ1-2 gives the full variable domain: DSGVTQTPKHLITATGQRVTLRCSPRSGDLSVYWYQQSLDQGLQFLIQYYNGEERAKGNILERFSAQQFPDLHSELNLSSLELGDSALYFCASSFRQGGAANYGYTFGSGTRLTVV.

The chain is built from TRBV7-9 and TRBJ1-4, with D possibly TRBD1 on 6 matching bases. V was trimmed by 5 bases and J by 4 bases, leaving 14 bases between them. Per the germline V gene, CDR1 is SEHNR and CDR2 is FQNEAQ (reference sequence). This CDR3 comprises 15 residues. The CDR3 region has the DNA TGTGCCAGCAGCCGAACCACAGGGCATAATGAAAAACTGTTTTTT. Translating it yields CASSRTTGHNEKLFF. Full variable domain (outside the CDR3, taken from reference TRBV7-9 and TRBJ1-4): DTGVSQNPRHKITKRGQNVTFRCDPISEHNRLYWYRQTLGQGPEFLTYFQNEAQLEKSRLLSDRFSAERPKGSFSTLEIQRTEQGDSAMYLCASSRTTGHNEKLFFGSGTQLSVL.